This T cell receptor beta chain was recorded in a study of cytomegalovirus exposure and HLA in healthy donors (dated by TCRdb to about 2017). Study-level background: An earlier analysis of approximately 600 of the donors reported 250 to 300 Gb of sequence data and some 120 million unique TCR beta sequences from 150 million to 200 million T cells. About 280 gigabases of sequencing data and roughly 80 million unique TCR sequences made up an early release that covered fewer than 650 HLA-typed donors. Among the roughly 390 genotyped donors, more than 70% belonged to the genetic ancestry cluster associated with self-reported Caucasian donors. The aim of the study was to test whether cataloging public T cell receptors could identify signatures of past pathogen exposure. The study profiled the T cell repertoires of about 640 subjects by immunosequencing and related them to cytomegalovirus serostatus. Along with the roughly 610-subject first cohort, a separate validation cohort of 120 different subjects was used. To predict cytomegalovirus infection status, the study brought together high-throughput TCR immunosequencing, statistical association of individual TCRs with disease status, and machine learning. A later analysis re-examined previously published TCR beta repertoires from just over 650 donors and added high-resolution HLA genotyping to investigate patterns of TCR occurrence. The later analysis used no new phenotypic data to find candidate immune exposures, relying instead on TCR beta sequences and their occurrence across donors. To decide whether each TCR beta V gene segment behaved as functional or pseudogenic, an earlier analysis of fewer than 750 of the donors relied on high-throughput TCR beta sequencing. Donor age, sex, ethnicity and CMV serostatus were compiled together with the repertoire data. Genome-wide SNP genotypes for about 65% of the 666 donors were used in a later genetic analysis, which treated that subset as a discovery cohort. All discovery cohort repertoires had been generated on a single sequencing platform. HLA typing covered class I and class II loci at four-digit resolution. Typing coverage differed by locus: A, B, C, DRB1 and DQB1 were typed in roughly 629-630 donors, DQA1 in about 500, DPA1 in roughly 590, and DPB1 in approximately 450. Five DR-DQ haplotypes were handled as single units for association and clustering because linkage in the cohort was strong. Across about 370 genotyped donors of the cohort, an average of about 200,000 unique TCR beta nucleotide sequences per donor were sequenced, and roughly a sixth of those sequences were non-productive.

The study at large found these results: This cohort had only TCR beta chains sequenced, and the lack of alpha or paired-chain data limited which features could be detected. A later analysis found that HLA-associated TCR beta chains were more clonally expanded and had lower generation probabilities than equally common non-associated chains. A later genetic analysis associated a missense DCLRE1C variant with V-gene and J-gene trimming of TCR beta chains, and an independent cohort replicated the association. In a later genetic analysis, fewer N-insertions in productive TCRs were reported among donors in an Asian-associated ancestry cluster than the approximately 710-donor mean. Sequencing depth was assumed to be roughly uniform across donors in the presence/absence analyses, though that assumption may not hold. When HLA alleles, especially DR and DQ, strongly co-occurred, TCR associations were difficult to assign to individual alleles. The study gave a list of some 150 TCR beta chains associated with cytomegalovirus. A later analysis found that most CMV-associated TCR beta chains appeared HLA-restricted, with HLA associations seemingly driven largely by CMV exposure. A few of the identified cytomegalovirus-associated TCR beta chains were confirmed in vitro to be specific for cytomegalovirus antigens. A later analysis associated about 17,000 TCR beta sequences with specific HLA alleles at a false discovery rate of 0.05. Because the 87-base-pair reads could not distinguish some IMGT-functional V segments, including TRBV6-2 and TRBV6-3, those segments were excluded. In a later analysis, TCR association rates were found to vary across HLA loci, with the most associated TCRs seen for DRB1 alleles and the fewest for HLA-C alleles. For the cohort, immune exposure information was limited to CMV serostatus. In an earlier analysis of 587 of the donors, most TCR beta V segments appeared in productive rearrangements about 87% or about 30% of the time, broadly matching IMGT annotations. Because counts were too low, seventeen rarely observed V segments, including chromosome 9 orphons, were excluded from the earlier analysis of a few hundred of the donors. A further reported finding was that TCR beta sequences accurately predicted the HLA-A and HLA-B alleles for most subjects in the first cohort. Because some donors lacked HLA typing at each locus, the association tests relied only on the typed subset. The sequencing pipeline was judged likely to have produced a cluster of highly shared sequence variants as a technical artifact. Linkage disequilibrium might explain the correlated functional status among segregating V segments, but an unknown experimental factor could not be ruled out. Most TCR sequences were observed very rarely across donors, whereas some public TCRs were present in many individuals. A later analysis reported that several top co-occurrence clusters appeared linked to parvovirus B19, influenza, CMV and Epstein-Barr virus. The classifier was reported to diagnose cytomegalovirus status with high specificity and sensitivity in both the original and validation cohorts. According to the authors, the approach could potentially be generalized to other disease states and immunological phenotypes.

The library was built by means of the immunoSEQ multiplex PCR assay. For the multiplex PCR, a mixture combining 60 forward primers for TCR Vbeta segments and 13 reverse primers for TCR Jbeta segments was used. The CDR3 region of rearranged TCR beta genes was amplified from genomic DNA by a multiplex PCR assay. Amplified TCR beta libraries were sequenced as 87-base-pair reads on the Illumina HiSeq System. On the authors' methods: A later analysis tallied roughly 78 million unique TCR beta chains across the 550 to 850 repertoires, and about 10 million of those chains were shared by two or more donors. Raw reads were error-corrected and collapsed into unique sequences with a nearest-neighbor algorithm that merged closely related sequences to remove PCR and sequencing errors. V, D and J gene segments were assigned by aligning CDR3 sequences to IMGT reference sequences. For a sequence to be retained, at least a six-nucleotide match to both a V gene segment and a J gene segment was required. A rearrangement counted as productive if the CDR3 had no stop codons and remained in frame with V and J, and every other rearrangement counted as non-productive. Following IMGT convention, CDR3 was defined as the stretch from the second conserved V-encoded cysteine to the conserved J-encoded phenylalanine. The earlier analysis of roughly 590 of the donors excluded any sequence lacking an unambiguous match to a single V gene segment. An earlier analysis of almost 600 of the donors classified V segments as functional when productive rearrangements were above 56.7% and as segregating when the standard deviation between donors was above 5%. A statistical classification framework was built for diagnosing cytomegalovirus status from the catalog of TCR beta chain sequences. In a later analysis, TCR nucleotide sequences were compared against IMGT/GENE-DB human TR gene sequences so that V and J genes could be assigned. In a later analysis, CDR3 sequences and most-parsimonious VDJ recombination scenarios were assigned using the TCRdist pipeline. In a later analysis, each TCR beta chain was defined by its CDR3 amino acid sequence together with its V-gene family, and reads without a unique V-gene family were excluded. A later analysis removed several hundred highly shared, low-generation-probability nucleotide sequences to deal with suspected cross-contamination and a sequencing artifact. In a later analysis, a clonal expansion index was calculated for each public chain from normalized within-repertoire ranks of inferred template counts. A later analysis computed generation probabilities with a VDJ recombination model fitted to out-of-frame rearrangements, and checked the results against IGoR. A later analysis scored TCR-TCR, TCR-HLA and TCR-CMV co-occurrence with hypergeometric tests, applying a repertoire-size bias correction to TCR pairs. A later analysis estimated false discovery rates by permuting HLA or CMV assignments 20 times. In a later analysis, co-occurring TCRs were grouped using DBSCAN, with TCRdist sequence similarity added in when clustering inside HLA-allele-positive subsets. For co-occurrence clustering, repertoires with fewer than 30,000 or more than 120,000 public chains were excluded, along with a handful of repertoires with anomalous nucleotide sharing. TCRdb's version of the immuneACCESS table is confined to in-frame rearrangements and falls short of the full clone set. An unresolved V gene accounts for under half of the shortfall where checked; the remainder is of unknown origin. V, J and clone size derive from that table, while D and trimming were established from the DNA sequence. Recorded for this sample are tens of thousands of clones; around 81% of them occurred a single time. The ten top clones hold 5.5% to 7% of the sample.

A word on this clone: Its antigen is currently not known. Base qualities are not provided; no much larger clone lies one nucleotide away.

The cohort was made up of several hundred healthy bone marrow donors. At the time of sampling, all cohort members were nominally healthy, though unrecorded immune exposures were likely present. The donor was CMV seronegative and was included in the group of 352 seronegative cohort members. A peripheral blood sample was provided by each donor, and peripheral blood mononuclear cells were used for TCR beta sequencing. Genomic DNA was extracted from the blood cell samples with the Qiagen DNeasy Blood Extraction Kit. The germline V gene specifies SGHAT as CDR1 and FQNNGV as CDR2. The CDR3 starts with the cysteine, ends with the phenylalanine, and has 17 residues. Of all the DNA, just the CDR3 is kept, 51 bases in frame from base 1. Trimming removed 5 bases from V and 1 base from J; the gene matches leave 13 bases unexplained.

This clonotype originated in a male donor in good health and CMV-seronegative. The rearranged segments are TRBV11-2 and TRBJ1-1, with 7 junctional bases fitting TRBD1. The sample consisted of PBMCs. This receptor carries the CDR3 CASSPQGGMMANTEAFF. The nucleotides read TGTGCCAGCAGCCCCCAGGGGGGTATGATGGCGAACACTGAAGCTTTCTTT.